The 17 T cell receptor beta chains below all came from one sample that was sequenced in a study of identical twins. A single record per CDR3 protein comes from TCRdb applying MiXCR to the 5' RACE reads. This sample has approximately 490,000 distinct CDR3 sequences, with around 20% found just once. This sample was also put to use in a study of yellow fever vaccine responses in identical twins.

Sequenced material: CD4+ T cells sorted from blood. These receptors were collected from a woman aged 18-35 years in good health.

This sequence joins TRBV5-1 and TRBJ2-1; D possibly corresponds to TRBD2 (5 bases). The CDR3 spans 12 residues. The V gene lost 2 bases and the J gene lost 8 bases, with 8 bases spanning the gap. Germline V gives CDR1 SGHRS, CDR2 YFSETQ. CDR3 protein: CASSLNSDEQFF. The DNA of the CDR3 is TGCGCCAGCAGCTTAAATAGCGATGAGCAGTTCTTC.

The V gene is TRBV2, the J gene TRBJ2-5; 10 bases map to TRBD2. Germline V gene lookup returns CDR1 SNHLY and CDR2 FYNNEI. V gave up 2 bases and J gave up 5 bases; unmatched junction bases: 11. The CDR3 has 17 amino acids. The CDR3 bases are TGTGCCAGCAGTGAATTCCGCCTAGCGGGAGTAGGGGAGACCCAGTACTTC. It yields the protein CASSEFRLAGVGETQYF. Looking up the rest from reference TRBV2 and TRBJ2-5 gives the full variable domain: EPEVTQTPSHQVTQMGQEVILRCVPISNHLYFYWYRQILGQKVEFLVSFYNNEISEKSEIFDDQFSVERPDGSNFTLKIRSTKLEDSAMYFCASSEFRLAGVGETQYFGPGTRLLVL.

The chain joins TRBV12-3 or TRBV12-4 to TRBJ2-2; TRBD2 agrees at 9 bases. Unmatched junction bases numbered 10, after V lost 0 bases and J lost 8 bases. The CDR3 consists of 17 residues. The CDR3: CASSLARAGGPAGELFF. As DNA, the CDR3 is TGTGCCAGCAGTTTAGCAAGGGCGGGAGGGCCCGCGGGGGAGCTGTTTTTT.

V is TRBV3-1 and J is TRBJ2-1; TRBD1 might be the D (7 bases). Germline CDR1 is LGHDT and CDR2 is YNNKEL (reference sequence). The length of the CDR3 is 14 residues. Deletions cut 2 bases from V and 10 bases from J, with 15 bases between. The CDR3 sequence is CASSQFNSGGEQFF. The CDR3 coding sequence is TGTGCCAGCAGCCAATTTAACTCAGGGGGGGAGCAGTTCTTC.

This clonotype was observed a handful of times. The chain employs TRBV5-1 and TRBJ2-5; TRBD2 agrees at 14 bases. This CDR3 contains 16 residues. V trimming: 4 bases; J trimming: 2 bases; junction bases outside the gene matches: 4. Germline loops: CDR1 SGHRS, CDR2 YFSETQ. The CDR3 DNA follows: TGCGCCAGCAGCCCCCGGACTAGCGGGGGGCAAGAGACCCAGTACTTC. Its protein product is CASSPRTSGGQETQYF. The variable domain in full, with the rest retrieved from reference TRBV5-1 and TRBJ2-5, is KAGVTQTPRYLIKTRGQQVTLSCSPISGHRSVSWYQQTPGQGLQFLFEYFSETQRNKGNFPGRFSGRQFSNSRSEMNVSTLELGDSALYLCASSPRTSGGQETQYFGPGTRLLVL.

In this sample, this clonotype turned up a few times. The genes are TRBV4-2 and TRBJ2-5, with unresolved D. From germline, CDR1 is LGHNA and CDR2 YNFKEQ. The CDR3 covers 15 residues. V gave up 1 base and J gave up 2 bases, with 11 bases separating them. CDR3 nucleotides: TGTGCCAGCAGCCAAGTAGGCACAGCACAAGAGACCCAGTACTTC. It codes for CASSQVGTAQETQYF.

The chain recombines TRBV3-1 with TRBJ2-3; 10 nucleotides agree with TRBD2. Germline V gene sequence: CDR1 LGHDT, CDR2 YNNKEL (reference sequence). The CDR3 has 17 amino acids. The V segment lost 2 bases and the J segment 1 base; nucleotides outside the gene matches: 6. The CDR3 reads CASSQPLAGVRTDTQYF. The CDR3 DNA reads as TGTGCCAGCAGCCAACCTCTAGCGGGAGTACGCACAGATACGCAGTATTTT.

This clonotype was seen a few times. The V call is TRBV6-5, the J call TRBJ2-1; 7 bases match TRBD2. Germline V gene sequence: CDR1 MNHEY, CDR2 SVGAGI. This CDR3 region has 16 residues. V gave up 2 bases and J gave up 7 bases; unmatched junction bases: 11. CDR3 protein: CASSYPTKDSGNEQFF. CDR3 nucleotides: TGTGCCAGCAGTTACCCAACGAAGGATAGCGGGAATGAGCAGTTCTTC.

The J gene is TRBJ2-7, the V gene TRBV27, with D possibly TRBD2 on 6 matching bases. The germline V and J ends were trimmed by 7 bases and 2 bases, with 12 bases remaining between them. Germline loops: CDR1 MNHEY, CDR2 SMNVEV (reference sequence). This CDR3 is built from 13 residues. This CDR3 is CASTRGGTYEQYF. The CDR3 region has the DNA TGTGCCAGCACCCGGGGCGGGACCTACGAGCAGTACTTC.

This CDR3 is CASSWSGIVLVTDTQYF. CDR3 DNA sequence: TGTGCCAGCAGCTGGAGTGGAATCGTCTTGGTGACAGATACGCAGTATTTT. The genes are TRBV7-9 and TRBJ2-3; D call uncertain. Germline-derived CDR1 and CDR2 are SEHNR and FQNEAQ (reference sequence). V was cut by 4 bases and J by 3 bases, with 20 bases left in between. CDR3 size: 17 residues.

The chain joins TRBV15 to TRBJ2-1, with D unclear. The germline gives CDR1 LNHNV, CDR2 YYDKDF (reference sequence). The length of the CDR3 is 17 residues. Trimming took 3 bases from V and 0 from J, leaving 15 bases between them. CDR3 nucleotides: TGTGCCACCAGCAGCCCCCCTGGCTCCAGCTCCTACAATGAGCAGTTCTTC. Translated, it gives CATSSPPGSSSYNEQFF.

The J gene is TRBJ2-1, the V gene TRBV7-6; TRBD2 matches 8 bases. The germline gives CDR1 SGHVS, CDR2 FNYEAQ. The length of the CDR3 is 15 residues. The junction had 7 bases not matched to a gene; V was cut back by 5 bases and J by 4 bases. The CDR3 reads CASSRATSEYNEQFF. The DNA of the CDR3 is TGTGCCAGCAGCCGAGCGACTAGCGAGTACAATGAGCAGTTCTTC.

The J gene is TRBJ1-1, the V gene TRBV19; D not resolved. Trimming shortened V by 1 base and J by 2 bases, and 17 bases separated the two germline ends. CDR1 LNHDA and CDR2 SQIVND come from the germline V gene (reference sequence). The CDR3 has 17 amino acids. As DNA, the CDR3 is TGTGCCAGTAGTATAGGCGCGGCAGTTCTTAGAAACACTGAAGCTTTCTTT. It codes for CASSIGAAVLRNTEAFF.

This clonotype turned up a few times. The chain couples TRBV3-1 to TRBJ2-2; D remains ambiguous. Germline CDR1 reads LGHDT; CDR2 reads YNNKEL (reference sequence). The CDR3 has 14 residues. V was shortened by 5 bases and J by 4 bases, with 11 bases between the two germline ends. CDR3 nucleotide sequence: TGTGCCAGCAGCTCAGTTGGCAGCACCGGGGAGCTGTTTTTT. As protein: CASSSVGSTGELFF.

The J gene is TRBJ2-3, the V gene TRBV11-2; 14 bases map to TRBD2. CDR1 and CDR2 from the germline V gene are SGHAT and FQNNGV. With V trimmed by 7 bases and J by 2 bases, 14 bases remained unmatched. The CDR3 runs 19 residues. The CDR3 coding sequence is TGTGCCAGCAAACCTTACGGGACTAGCGGGAGAGGGGACACAGATACGCAGTATTTT. Its translation: CASKPYGTSGRGDTDTQYF. Complete variable domain (other parts from reference TRBV11-2 and TRBJ2-3): EAGVAQSPRYKIIEKRQSVAFWCNPISGHATLYWYQQILGQGPKLLIQFQNNGVVDDSQLPKDRFSAERLKGVDSTLKIQPAKLEDSAVYLCASKPYGTSGRGDTDTQYFGPGTRLTVL.

The chain uses TRBV19 and TRBJ1-2; a possible D gene is TRBD1 (6 bases). Trimming left V 4 bases short and J 5 bases short, with 14 bases between. The CDR3 consists of 14 residues. Germline assignment: CDR1 LNHDA and CDR2 SQIVND (reference sequence). The CDR3 loop is CASSRGQRLYGYTF. The DNA of the CDR3 is TGTGCCAGTAGTAGGGGGCAGAGATTATATGGCTACACCTTC.

The chain is built from TRBV28 and TRBJ2-5; D is possibly TRBD1 or TRBD2 (6 bases each). The CDR3 has 16 amino acids. Germline V gene lookup returns CDR1 MDHEN and CDR2 SYDVKM. Trimming took off 5 bases at V and 0 bases at J, with 16 bases between the two ends. The CDR3 is CASSPTGARYQETQYF. The DNA for the CDR3 is TGTGCCAGCAGTCCCACGGGGGCGAGGTACCAAGAGACCCAGTACTTC.